This T cell receptor (beta chain) was recorded in a study of read filtering for tumor transcriptome and immune sequencing. Study-level results: About 82% of IR-seq clonotypes had a single read, yet these held approximately 3.7% of reads.

The V and J ends lost 1 base and 0 bases respectively, with 12 bases between them. Per the germline V gene, CDR1 is SGHRS and CDR2 is YFSETQ. This CDR3 is built from 16 residues. This clonotype was seen ten or more times. Its cognate antigen is unknown. This library used about 360 ng RNA and molecular barcoded adaptors spanning alpha/delta and beta/gamma chains. TCRdb ran MiXCR on the reads and lists one entry per CDR3 protein. The repertoire has 90,000 or so distinct CDR3 sequences, roughly 21% of them found once; the top ten carry over 10%. The receptor was derived from a donor at least 40 years old with multiple myeloma. The specimen was a population of CD138-negative cells sorted from bone marrow. The chain recombines TRBV5-1 with TRBJ2-3; D is ambiguous. The CDR3 sequence is CASSLMWQTSTDTQYF. CDR3 nucleotides: TGCGCCAGCAGCTTGATGTGGCAGACTAGCACAGATACGCAGTATTTT. The full variable domain, in which reference TRBV5-1 and TRBJ2-3 provide the parts outside the CDR3, is KAGVTQTPRYLIKTRGQQVTLSCSPISGHRSVSWYQQTPGQGLQFLFEYFSETQRNKGNFPGRFSGRQFSNSRSEMNVSTLELGDSALYLCASSLMWQTSTDTQYFGPGTRLTVL.